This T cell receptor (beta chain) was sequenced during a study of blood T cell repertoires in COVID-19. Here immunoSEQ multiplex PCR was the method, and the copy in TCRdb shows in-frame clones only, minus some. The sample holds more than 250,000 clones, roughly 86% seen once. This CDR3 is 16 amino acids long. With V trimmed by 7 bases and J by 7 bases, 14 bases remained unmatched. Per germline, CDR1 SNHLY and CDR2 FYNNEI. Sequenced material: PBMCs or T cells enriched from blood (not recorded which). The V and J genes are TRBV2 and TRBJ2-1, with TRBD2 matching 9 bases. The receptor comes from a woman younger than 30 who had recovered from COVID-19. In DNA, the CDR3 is TGTGCCAGCACCCGAGTGGGCGGGAGGGGGAGGAATGAGCAGTTCTTC. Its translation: CASTRVGGRGRNEQFF.